The 20 T cell receptor beta chains below all came from one sample that was sequenced in a study of control samples from healthy donors and cancer patients. Profiling relied on immunoSEQ multiplex PCR, and the TCRdb table lists in-frame clones only, not all of them. This sample carries about 86,000 clones, about 92% of them seen once, and the ten largest clones take about 1.5%. Material for sequencing was blood. These TCRs come from a woman aged 25 to 39 in good health.

The V and J genes are TRBV5-4 and TRBJ2-3; 11 bases are a match to TRBD2. The junction had 9 bases not matched to a gene; V was cut back by 1 base and J by 5 bases. Germline V CDR1 and CDR2: SGHNT, YYREEE (reference sequence). The CDR3 sequence is 17 residues long. CDR3 sequence: CASSLFLAGGRKDTQYF. The CDR3 DNA sequence: TGTGCCAGCAGCTTGTTCTTAGCGGGAGGGCGAAAAGATACGCAGTATTTT.

The J gene is TRBJ2-1, the V gene TRBV7-9; 9 bases match TRBD1. Germline-derived CDR1 and CDR2 are SEHNR and FQNEAQ (reference sequence). The CDR3 totals 16 residues. Trimming removed 6 bases from V and 7 bases from J; junction bases left unmatched: 13. CDR3 in amino acids: CASREKPGQGLNEQFF. CDR3 in DNA: TGTGCCAGCAGAGAAAAGCCGGGACAGGGATTGAATGAGCAGTTCTTC.

In the case of this clone: A junction boundary mismatches the germline segment, possibly from a read error. Different DNA sequences within this sample yield the same CDR3. The chain has TRBV28 and TRBJ1-1; 12 bases map to TRBD1. The CDR3 extends over 16 amino acids. Germline V gene sequence: CDR1 MDHEN, CDR2 SYDVKM. DNA for the CDR3: TGTGCCAGCAGCCCGGGGGACAGGGGGCAGAACACTGAGGCTTTCTTT. It specifies CASSPGDRGQNTEAFF.

This chain uses TRBV5-1 with TRBJ1-1; D unclear. Germline V lookup: CDR1 SGHRS, CDR2 YFSETQ. V was clipped by 0 bases and J by 0 bases, with 12 bases between them. This CDR3 is built from 16 residues. The CDR3 DNA reads as TGCGCCAGCAGCTTGGTCCCCTCCCAGGTGAACACTGAAGCTTTCTTT. It is translated as CASSLVPSQVNTEAFF.

V is TRBV2 and J is TRBJ2-7; 10 bases align to TRBD1. The length of the CDR3 is 15 residues. Trimming cost V 6 bases and J 4 bases; bases outside gene matches: 9. Germline V gene data show CDR1 as SNHLY and CDR2 as FYNNEI. The CDR3 DNA sequence: TGTGCCAGCAGGGGAGACAGGGGGCCCATTTACGAGCAGTACTTC. It specifies CASRGDRGPIYEQYF.

The V gene is TRBV7-3, the J gene TRBJ2-2, with 7 nucleotides matching TRBD2. This CDR3 spans 18 amino acids. V lost 5 bases to trimming and J lost 1 base; unmatched junction nucleotides: 13. Germline V gives CDR1 SGHTA, CDR2 FQGTGA. The CDR3 region is CASSPRVGRGVNTGELFF. Written as DNA, the CDR3 is TGTGCCAGCAGCCCCAGGGTTGGTCGGGGGGTGAACACCGGGGAGCTGTTTTTT.

The genes are TRBV7-2 and TRBJ2-5; D is possibly TRBD2 (6 bases). The germline CDR1 and CDR2 sequences are SGHTA and FQGNSA. Trimming pared 5 bases from V and 6 bases from J, leaving 16 bases between. This CDR3 has 14 residues. The CDR3 spells CASSPSTGVKTQYF. CDR3 nucleotides: TGTGCCAGCAGCCCTAGTACGGGGGTGAAGACCCAGTACTTC.

The chain is built from TRBV20-1 and TRBJ2-1, with D hard to call. V shed 3 bases and J shed 0 bases, with 12 bases lying between them. This CDR3 is 15 amino acids long. CDR1 is DFQATT and CDR2 is SNEGSKA in the germline V gene (reference sequence). The CDR3 region is CSASQLMSSYNEQFF. The DNA of the CDR3 is TGCAGTGCTAGTCAGTTGATGAGCTCCTACAATGAGCAGTTCTTC.

V gene TRBV9 combines with J gene TRBJ1-1; 9 bases agree with TRBD1. The CDR3 loop spans 14 amino acids. Losses at the gene ends were 5 bases for V and 5 bases for J; bases not matched to a gene: 7. Germline CDR1 reads SGDLS; CDR2 reads YYNGEE. The CDR3 is CASSQGQGRTEAFF. For the CDR3, the DNA is TGTGCCAGCAGTCAAGGACAGGGGAGGACTGAAGCTTTCTTT.

J is TRBJ1-3 and V is TRBV4-1, with no clear D. The germline V gene has CDR1 MGHRA and CDR2 YSYEKL. This CDR3 region has 16 residues. Between the trimmed V and J ends, which lost 0 bases and 4 bases, there was a span of 13 bases. For the CDR3, the DNA is TGCGCCAGCAGCCAAGATCTAAGAGGGCTCGGAAACACCATATATTTT. It encodes CASSQDLRGLGNTIYF.

The chain uses TRBV18 and TRBJ2-1, with TRBD2 matching over 8 bases. The CDR3 is 16 residues long. Germline V lookup: CDR1 KGHSH, CDR2 LQKENI. V trimming: 4 bases; J trimming: 1 base; junction bases outside the gene matches: 6. CDR3 coding DNA: TGTGCCAGCTCACGGGGGACTAGTTTATCCTACAATGAGCAGTTCTTC. It yields the protein CASSRGTSLSYNEQFF.

This chain connects TRBV7-9 to TRBJ1-3; D is perhaps TRBD1 (5 bases). Trimming took off 4 bases at V and 2 bases at J, with 12 bases between the two ends. The CDR3 contains 15 residues. Germline values: CDR1 SEHNR, CDR2 FQNEAQ (reference sequence). CDR3 nucleotides: TGTGCCAGCAGCTCGGGACGAGGGGCTGGAAACACCATATATTTT. This codes for CASSSGRGAGNTIYF.

This chain joins TRBV6-1 and TRBJ1-2; D is ambiguous. V was clipped by 0 bases and J by 4 bases, with 12 bases between them. The germline V gene has CDR1 MNHNS and CDR2 SASEGT. The CDR3 runs to 15 residues. The chain's CDR3 is CASSEALQVLYGYTF. CDR3 DNA sequence: TGTGCCAGCAGTGAAGCGCTTCAGGTCCTCTATGGCTACACCTTC.

This sequence joins TRBV5-4 and TRBJ2-3; TRBD1 matches at 7 bases. J was trimmed by 6 bases and V by 5 bases; bases with no gene match: 12. This CDR3 spans 15 amino acids. Germline CDR1 is SGHNT and CDR2 is YYREEE (reference sequence). The CDR3 DNA reads as TGTGCCAGCAGAAGACAGGGCTTCAGGGCTGATACGCAGTATTTT. As protein: CASRRQGFRADTQYF.

CDR3 nucleotides: TGCGCCAGCAGCTTGTTTATCTTGAACACTGAAGCTTTCTTT. Its protein product is CASSLFILNTEAFF. The chain is built from TRBV5-1 and TRBJ1-1; D is undetermined. Trimming cost V 1 base and J 0 bases, with 7 bases left between them. This CDR3 has 14 residues. Germline V gene sequence: CDR1 SGHRS, CDR2 YFSETQ.

The CDR3 sequence is CASRPRDRVPKENSPLHF. CDR3 in DNA: TGTGCCAGTAGGCCCCGGGACAGGGTCCCTAAGGAGAATTCACCCCTCCACTTT. This rearrangement joins TRBV19 to TRBJ1-6; TRBD1 agrees at 9 bases. V lost 6 bases, J lost 7 bases, and 16 bases stayed unmatched. Germline V gene data show CDR1 as LNHDA and CDR2 as SQIVND (reference sequence). The CDR3 loop spans 18 amino acids.

V and J are TRBV30 and TRBJ2-3; TRBD2 might be the D (7 bases). The CDR3 has 13 residues. Trimming removed 1 base from V and 6 bases from J, with 11 bases in between. Germline CDR1 is GTSNPN and CDR2 is SVGIG (reference sequence). This CDR3 reads CAWSGGGRDTQYF. The CDR3 bases are TGTGCCTGGAGTGGCGGGGGCCGGGATACGCAGTATTTT.

The chain couples TRBV5-4 to TRBJ1-2; D might be TRBD1 (6 bases). Germline CDR1 is SGHNT and CDR2 is YYREEE (reference sequence). The V end was cut by 5 bases, the J end by 8 bases, with 22 bases between. The CDR3 consists of 15 residues. The CDR3 nucleotides are TGTGCCAGCAGTCTGCAGGACCGGGACATGGACGGCTACACCTTC. Its translation: CASSLQDRDMDGYTF.

The V and J genes are TRBV6-2 or TRBV6-3 and TRBJ1-2; D uncertain. This CDR3 is built from 14 residues. Deletions cut 6 bases from V and 3 bases from J, with 14 bases between. Per germline, CDR1 MNHEY and CDR2 SVGEGT. In nucleotides, the CDR3 is TGTGCCAGCAGCTGGGAGGATGGCTACTATGGCTACACCTTC. This translates into CASSWEDGYYGYTF.

About this clone itself: One junction end does not reproduce the germline sequence, and a read error may be involved. The chain combines TRBV3-1 (or the pseudogene TRBV3-2) with TRBJ2-5, with D perhaps TRBD2 (5 bases). The CDR3 is made up of 15 amino acids. Germline CDR1 reads LGHDT; CDR2 reads YNNKEL (reference sequence). This CDR3 is CASSQGLHQLEAQYF. The CDR3 nucleotides are TGTGCCAGCAGCCAAGGACTCCACCAACTAGAGGCCCAGTACTTC.